What follows are 23 T cell receptor beta chains derived from one specimen sequenced in a study of long-term antiretroviral therapy in people with HIV. They ran version v3.0 of the immunoSEQ assay at survey level. Generated by immunoSEQ multiplex PCR, the TCRdb table keeps only in-frame clones and is missing some. This sample has around 15,000 clones, with approximately 93% found just once. The sequencing used unsorted PBMCs, collected 0.6 years after starting antiretroviral therapy. The receptors come from a woman aged 40 to 50 with HIV.

The genes are TRBV5-1 and TRBJ1-2; D unresolved. The CDR3 length is 13 residues. The germline gives CDR1 SGHRS, CDR2 YFSETQ. V was clipped by 0 bases and J by 3 bases, with 6 bases between them. Here the CDR3 reads CASSLDGDYGYTF. In DNA form, the CDR3 reads TGCGCCAGCAGCTTGGATGGGGACTATGGCTACACCTTC.

This chain links TRBV19 with TRBJ1-1; 9 bases fit TRBD1. Trimming at V came to 2 bases and at J to 1 base, leaving 5 bases not matched to a gene. The CDR3 runs 16 residues. In germline, CDR1 is LNHDA, CDR2 SQIVND (reference sequence). This CDR3 is CASSIPLGQGNTEAFF. For the CDR3, the DNA is TGTGCCAGTAGTATACCACTGGGACAGGGGAACACTGAAGCTTTCTTT.

The V gene is TRBV4-3, the J gene TRBJ1-1, with 9 positions matching TRBD1. The junction had 9 bases not matched to a gene; V was cut back by 4 bases and J by 6 bases. Looked up from germline, CDR1 is LGHNA and CDR2 is YSLEER. The CDR3 runs to 15 residues. The CDR3 protein is CASSPGTGLGPEAFF. CDR3 bases: TGCGCCAGCAGCCCCGGGACAGGGTTGGGGCCTGAAGCTTTCTTT.

The chain recombines TRBV18 with TRBJ2-7; D may be TRBD1 (5 bases). Trimming cost V 4 bases and J 5 bases, with 12 bases left between them. Germline V gives CDR1 KGHSH, CDR2 LQKENI. The CDR3 extends over 13 amino acids. The CDR3 reads CASSQVGRNEQYF. CDR3 nucleotides: TGTGCCAGCTCACAGGTGGGGCGGAACGAGCAGTACTTC.

The gene calls are TRBV25-1 and TRBJ1-1, with 7 nucleotides matching TRBD1. The CDR3 length is 16 residues. CDR1 and CDR2 from the germline V gene are MGHDK and SYGVNS. The V gene end was trimmed by 3 bases and the J gene end by 1 base; junction bases not matched to a gene: 8. The CDR3 sequence: CASSDTGGTANTEAFF. The CDR3 bases are TGTGCCAGCAGTGATACTGGCGGGACAGCGAACACTGAAGCTTTCTTT.

The chain uses TRBV2 and TRBJ1-6; TRBD1 aligns across 11 bases. CDR3 length: 14 amino acids. V was pared by 6 bases and J by 9 bases, with 4 bases of the junction left unmatched. Germline V gives CDR1 SNHLY, CDR2 FYNNEI. The CDR3: CASRRGTGGSPLHF. The CDR3 DNA reads TGTGCCAGCAGGAGGGGGACAGGGGGTTCACCCCTCCACTTT.

This chain links TRBV29-1 with TRBJ2-7, with 12 nucleotides matching TRBD2. Germline-derived CDR1 and CDR2 are SQVTM and ANQGSEA. The CDR3 is 16 amino acids. Unmatched junction bases numbered 7, after V lost 4 bases and J lost 0 bases. The CDR3 spells CSVGSPSGGVSYEQYF. Here the CDR3 DNA reads TGCAGCGTTGGCTCCCCTAGCGGGGGGGTCTCCTACGAGCAGTACTTC.

This clone has only one observation. The gene calls are TRBV4-1 and TRBJ2-3; 9 bases align to TRBD2. Trimming took 2 bases from V and 2 from J; bases not matched to a gene: 5. The CDR3 extends over 16 amino acids. Germline lookup yields CDR1 MGHRA and CDR2 YSYEKL. The CDR3 DNA reads TGCGCCAGCAGCCAATATAGCGGGGGCTTCACAGATACGCAGTATTTT. This sequence encodes CASSQYSGGFTDTQYF.

The rearrangement uses TRBV7-2 and TRBJ2-2, with unresolved D. In germline, CDR1 is SGHTA, CDR2 FQGNSA. This CDR3 is built from 13 residues. The V end lost 8 bases, the J end lost 7 bases, and 14 bases lay between the germline ends. The CDR3 loop is CASRIGVDGELFF. CDR3 nucleotides: TGTGCCAGCCGCATCGGAGTGGACGGGGAGCTGTTTTTT.

The chain links TRBV10-3 to TRBJ1-1, with unresolved D. CDR3 length equals 13 residues. V was clipped by 2 bases and J by 10 bases, with 14 bases between them. CDR1 and CDR2 from the germline V gene are ENHRY and SYGVKD. In nucleotides, the CDR3 is TGTGCCATCAGTGAGGGGCCCTCAGTCGTAGCTTTCTTT. This translates into CAISEGPSVVAFF.

The rearrangement uses TRBV6-6 and TRBJ1-2; TRBD1 agrees at 7 bases. Trimming removed 6 bases from V and 3 bases from J; junction bases left unmatched: 7. CDR1 and CDR2 from the germline V gene are MNHNY and SVGAGI (reference sequence). This CDR3 is 14 amino acids long. The CDR3 bases are TGTGCCAGCAGCAGGACTGGGACAGACTATGGCTACACCTTC. It yields the protein CASSRTGTDYGYTF.

The chain couples TRBV7-8 to TRBJ1-2; 8 bases map to TRBD1. Germline CDR1 reads SGHVS; CDR2 reads FQNEAQ. Unmatched junction bases numbered 8, after V lost 3 bases and J lost 8 bases. CDR3 length equals 14 residues. In DNA, the CDR3 is TGTGCCAGCAGCTTGATTAACAGGGGGGAGGGCTACACCTTC. It is translated as CASSLINRGEGYTF.

This chain uses TRBV11-2 with TRBJ2-7; 14 nucleotides agree with TRBD2. CDR1 SGHAT and CDR2 FQNNGV come from the germline V gene. This CDR3 has 16 amino acids. V gave up 5 bases and J gave up 3 bases; unmatched junction bases: 6. CDR3 sequence reads: CASSPRTSGGHYEQYF. The CDR3 nucleotides are TGTGCCAGCAGCCCCCGGACTAGCGGGGGGCACTACGAGCAGTACTTC.

This CDR3 reads CSVSLMFGGLETGELFF. In DNA, the CDR3 is TGCAGCGTATCCCTCATGTTCGGGGGATTAGAGACCGGGGAGCTGTTTTTT. This chain joins TRBV29-1 and TRBJ2-2; weak D call: TRBD2 (6 bases). Germline V lookup: CDR1 SQVTM, CDR2 ANQGSEA. V was clipped by 6 bases and J by 5 bases, with 25 bases between them. CDR3 length: 17 residues.

The chain joins TRBV4-1 to TRBJ2-7; 13 nucleotides line up with TRBD2. The V and J ends lost 4 bases and 6 bases, in that order; junction bases with no gene match: 12. Germline CDR1 reads MGHRA; CDR2 reads YSYEKL. This CDR3 region has 17 residues. DNA of the CDR3: TGCGCCAGCAGCCGAAACCCGGGACTAGCGGGGTCTCCCGAGCAGTACTTC. Protein sequence: CASSRNPGLAGSPEQYF.

The chain is built from TRBV30 and TRBJ2-4; the D call may be TRBD1 or TRBD2 (5 bases each). V was shortened by 4 bases and J by 6 bases, with 22 bases between the two germline ends. Germline V gene sequence: CDR1 GTSNPN, CDR2 SVGIG (reference sequence). The CDR3 totals 16 residues. Written as DNA, the CDR3 is TGTGCCTGGAAATCCACAGGTGCAGAGGGTGGAAACATTCAGTACTTC. Residues: CAWKSTGAEGGNIQYF.

This chain joins TRBV9 and TRBJ1-2, with D perhaps matching TRBD1 (5 bases). Between the trimmed V and J ends, which lost 0 bases and 6 bases, there was a span of 12 bases. Germline V lookup: CDR1 SGDLS, CDR2 YYNGEE. CDR3 size: 14 residues. The CDR3 spells CASSVAAGKDGYTF. For the CDR3, the DNA is TGTGCCAGCAGCGTAGCGGCAGGGAAGGATGGCTACACCTTC.

The chain has TRBV5-1 and TRBJ1-5; perhaps TRBD1 as D (6 bases). This CDR3 has 15 amino acids. Germline V gene lookup returns CDR1 SGHRS and CDR2 YFSETQ. V was shortened by 6 bases and J by 4 bases, with 17 bases between the two germline ends. The CDR3 DNA is TGCGCCAGCAAAAGGGAAGGGGGGCCTAATCAGCCCCAGCATTTT. This gives the protein CASKREGGPNQPQHF.

The DNA of the CDR3 is TGCAGCGTTGAGACCCCTGCTAATGAAAAACTGTTTTTT. Translated, it gives CSVETPANEKLFF. The V and J genes are TRBV29-1 and TRBJ1-4, with unresolved D. The CDR3 is 13 residues long. Per germline, CDR1 SQVTM and CDR2 ANQGSEA. Trimming took off 3 bases at V and 3 bases at J, with 8 bases between the two ends. The variable domain in full, completed from reference TRBV29-1 and TRBJ1-4, reads SAVISQKPSRDICQRGTSLTIQCQVDSQVTMMFWYRQQPGQSLTLIATANQGSEATYESGFVIDKFPISRPNLTFSTLTVSNMSPEDSSIYLCSVETPANEKLFFGSGTQLSVL.

This clone was seen only once. J is TRBJ1-1 and V is TRBV6-6; maybe TRBD1 (6 bases). The V gene's germline CDR1 is MNHNY and CDR2 SVGAGI (reference sequence). The CDR3 extends over 15 amino acids. Deletions cut 0 bases from V and 2 bases from J, with 10 bases between. The CDR3 coding sequence is TGTGCCAGCAGTTACTCGGGGGCATCCAACACTGAAGCTTTCTTT. Translating gives CASSYSGASNTEAFF.

This clone appeared a few times. In DNA, the CDR3 is TGTGCCAGCAGTTTAGAATATTTGAGCGGGGAAGACAATGAGCAGTTCTTC. Residues: CASSLEYLSGEDNEQFF. The chain is built from TRBV28 and TRBJ2-1; 7 positions agree with TRBD2. CDR1 MDHEN and CDR2 SYDVKM come from the germline V gene. This CDR3 has 17 amino acids. The trim removed 2 bases at V and 5 bases at J, leaving 12 bases unmatched.

V and J are TRBV19 and TRBJ1-2; 7 bases line up with TRBD1. Germline V gene sequence: CDR1 LNHDA, CDR2 SQIVND (reference sequence). Losses at the gene ends were 4 bases for V and 0 bases for J; bases not matched to a gene: 5. The CDR3 totals 15 residues. The CDR3 is CASSTPGQTNYGYTF. The CDR3 DNA reads TGTGCCAGTAGTACACCGGGACAGACTAACTATGGCTACACCTTC.

The chain combines TRBV4-1 with TRBJ1-5; D gene ambiguous. Deletions cut 0 bases from V and 7 bases from J, with 13 bases between. The CDR3 has 15 amino acids. The germline CDR1 and CDR2 sequences are MGHRA and YSYEKL. CDR3 in DNA: TGCGCCAGCAGCCAAGATCTGGTACCTACGCAGCCCCAGCATTTT. Encoded protein: CASSQDLVPTQPQHF.